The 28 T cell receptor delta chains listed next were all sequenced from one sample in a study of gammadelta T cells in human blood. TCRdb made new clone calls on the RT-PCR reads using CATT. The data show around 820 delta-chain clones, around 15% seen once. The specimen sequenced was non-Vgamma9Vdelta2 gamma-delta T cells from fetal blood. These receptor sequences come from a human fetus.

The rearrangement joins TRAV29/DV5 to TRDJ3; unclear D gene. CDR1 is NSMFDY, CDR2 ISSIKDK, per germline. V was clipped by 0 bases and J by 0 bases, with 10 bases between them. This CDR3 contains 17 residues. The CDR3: CAASAGGSSWDTRQMFF. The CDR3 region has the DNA TGTGCAGCAAGCGCAGGCGGGAGCTCCTGGGACACCCGACAGATGTTTTTC.

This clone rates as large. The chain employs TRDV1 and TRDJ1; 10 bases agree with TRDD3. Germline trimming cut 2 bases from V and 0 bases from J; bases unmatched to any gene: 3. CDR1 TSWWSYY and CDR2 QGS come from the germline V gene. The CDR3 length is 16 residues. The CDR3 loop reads CALGEGTGGYTDKLIF. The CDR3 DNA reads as TGTGCTCTTGGGGAAGGTACTGGGGGATACACCGATAAACTCATCTTT.

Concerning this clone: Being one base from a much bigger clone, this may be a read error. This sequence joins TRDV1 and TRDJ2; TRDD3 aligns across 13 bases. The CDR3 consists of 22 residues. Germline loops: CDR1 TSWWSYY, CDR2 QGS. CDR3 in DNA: TGTGCTCTTAGGGAACTCCGTCGGGGGTTACTGGGGGATACGGCTTTGACAGCACAACTCTTCTTT. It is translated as CALRELRRGLLGDTALTAQLFF.

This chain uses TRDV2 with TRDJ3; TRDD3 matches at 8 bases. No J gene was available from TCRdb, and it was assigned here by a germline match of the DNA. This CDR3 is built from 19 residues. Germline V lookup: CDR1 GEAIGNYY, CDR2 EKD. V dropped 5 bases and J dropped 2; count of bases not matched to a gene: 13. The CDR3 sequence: CACAHWGPSSAWDTRQMFF. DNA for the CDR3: TGTGCCTGTGCGCACTGGGGGCCGTCCAGCGCCTGGGACACCCGACAGATGTTTTTC.

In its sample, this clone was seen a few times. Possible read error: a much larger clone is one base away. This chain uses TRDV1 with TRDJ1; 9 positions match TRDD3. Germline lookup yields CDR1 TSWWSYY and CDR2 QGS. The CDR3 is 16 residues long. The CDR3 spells CALGELSWGINDRLIF. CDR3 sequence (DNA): TGTGCTCTTGGGGAACTCTCCTGGGGGATCAACGATAGACTCATCTTT.

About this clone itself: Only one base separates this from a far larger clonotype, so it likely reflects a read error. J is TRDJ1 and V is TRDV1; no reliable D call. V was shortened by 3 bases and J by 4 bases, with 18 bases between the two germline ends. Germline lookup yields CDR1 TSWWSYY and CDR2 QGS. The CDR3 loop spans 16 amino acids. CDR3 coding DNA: TGTGCTCTTGGGGACCCCGTGCCTGCGGGAGACGATAAACTCATCTTT. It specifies CALGDPVPAGDDKLIF.

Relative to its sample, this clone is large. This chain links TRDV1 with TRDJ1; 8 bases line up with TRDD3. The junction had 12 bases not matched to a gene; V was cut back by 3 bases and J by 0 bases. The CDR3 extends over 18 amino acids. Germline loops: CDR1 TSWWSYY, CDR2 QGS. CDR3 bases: TGTGCTCTTGGGGAGTTACTGGGGGCGACCTCCTACACCGATAAACTCATCTTT. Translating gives CALGELLGATSYTDKLIF.

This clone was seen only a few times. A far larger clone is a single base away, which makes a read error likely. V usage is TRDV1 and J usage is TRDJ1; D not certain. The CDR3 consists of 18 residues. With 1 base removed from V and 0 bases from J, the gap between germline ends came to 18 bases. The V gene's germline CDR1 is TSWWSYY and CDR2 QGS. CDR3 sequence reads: CALGEPEAPAIYTDKLIF. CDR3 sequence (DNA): TGTGCTCTTGGGGAACCGGAAGCCCCGGCGATTTACACCGATAAACTCATCTTT.

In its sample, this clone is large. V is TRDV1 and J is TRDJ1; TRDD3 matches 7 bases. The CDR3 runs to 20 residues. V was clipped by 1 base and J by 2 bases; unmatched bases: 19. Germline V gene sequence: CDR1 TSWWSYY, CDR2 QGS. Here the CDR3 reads CALGERQFVLGFKTTDKLIF. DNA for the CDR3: TGTGCTCTTGGGGAACGCCAGTTCGTACTGGGGTTCAAAACAACCGATAAACTCATCTTT.

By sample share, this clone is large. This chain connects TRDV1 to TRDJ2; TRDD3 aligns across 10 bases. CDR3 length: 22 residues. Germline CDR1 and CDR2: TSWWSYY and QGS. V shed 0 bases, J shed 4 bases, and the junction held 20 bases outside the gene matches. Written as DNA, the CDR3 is TGTGCTCTTGGGGAACTAGTCGGATCCTACGGGGGGATACGCGGAAGGACAGCACAACTCTTCTTT. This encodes CALGELVGSYGGIRGRTAQLFF.

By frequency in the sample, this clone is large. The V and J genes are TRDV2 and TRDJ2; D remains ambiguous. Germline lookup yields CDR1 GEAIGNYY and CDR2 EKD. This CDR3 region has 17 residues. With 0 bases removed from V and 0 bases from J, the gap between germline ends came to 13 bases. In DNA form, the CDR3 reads TGTGCCTGTGACACCGGAGGGTTCTCTTCTTTGACAGCACAACTCTTCTTT. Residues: CACDTGGFSSLTAQLFF.

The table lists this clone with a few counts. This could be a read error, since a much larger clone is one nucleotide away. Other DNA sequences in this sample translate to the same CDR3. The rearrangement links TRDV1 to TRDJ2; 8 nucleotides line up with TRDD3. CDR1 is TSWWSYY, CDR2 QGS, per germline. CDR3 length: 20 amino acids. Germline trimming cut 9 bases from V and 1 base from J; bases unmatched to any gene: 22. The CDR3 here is CALLSFPYHWGSVLTAQLFF. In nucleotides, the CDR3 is TGTGCTCTCTTATCCTTCCCTTACCACTGGGGGTCTGTTTTGACAGCACAACTCTTCTTT.

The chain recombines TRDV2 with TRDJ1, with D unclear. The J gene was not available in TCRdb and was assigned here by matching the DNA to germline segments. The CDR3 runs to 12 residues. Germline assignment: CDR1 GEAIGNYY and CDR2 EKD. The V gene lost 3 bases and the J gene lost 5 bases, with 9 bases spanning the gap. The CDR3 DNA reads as TGTGCCTGTGACCCAGGACGGGATAAACTCATCTTT. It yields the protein CACDPGRDKLIF.

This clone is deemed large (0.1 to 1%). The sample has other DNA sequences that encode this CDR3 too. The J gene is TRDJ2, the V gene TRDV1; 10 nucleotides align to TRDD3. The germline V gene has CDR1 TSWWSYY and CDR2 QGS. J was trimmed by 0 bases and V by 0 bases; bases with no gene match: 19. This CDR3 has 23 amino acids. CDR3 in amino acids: CALGELALGDGGIRRALTAQLFF. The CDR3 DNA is TGTGCTCTTGGGGAACTAGCCCTCGGGGATGGGGGGATACGTCGGGCTTTGACAGCACAACTCTTCTTT.

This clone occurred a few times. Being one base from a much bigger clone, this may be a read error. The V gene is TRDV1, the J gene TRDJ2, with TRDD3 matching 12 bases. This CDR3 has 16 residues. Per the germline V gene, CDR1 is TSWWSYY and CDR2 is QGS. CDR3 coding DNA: TGTGCTATTGGTGTACCGACTGGGGGATACTCAACACAACTCTTCTTT. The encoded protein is CAIGVPTGGYSTQLFF.

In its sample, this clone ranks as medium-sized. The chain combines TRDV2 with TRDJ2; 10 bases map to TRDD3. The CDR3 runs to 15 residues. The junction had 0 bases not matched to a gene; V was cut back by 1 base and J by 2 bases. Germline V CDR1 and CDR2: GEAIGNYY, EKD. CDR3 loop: CACDTGGYLTAQLFF. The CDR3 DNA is TGTGCCTGTGACACTGGGGGATACTTGACAGCACAACTCTTCTTT.

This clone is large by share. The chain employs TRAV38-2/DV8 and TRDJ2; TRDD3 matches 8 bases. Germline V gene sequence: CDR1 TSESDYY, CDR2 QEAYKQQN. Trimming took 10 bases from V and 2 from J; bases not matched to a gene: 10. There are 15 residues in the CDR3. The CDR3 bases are TGTGCTGTGTTCCTCCCTGGGGGATTGACAGCACAACTCTTCTTT. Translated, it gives CAVFLPGGLTAQLFF.

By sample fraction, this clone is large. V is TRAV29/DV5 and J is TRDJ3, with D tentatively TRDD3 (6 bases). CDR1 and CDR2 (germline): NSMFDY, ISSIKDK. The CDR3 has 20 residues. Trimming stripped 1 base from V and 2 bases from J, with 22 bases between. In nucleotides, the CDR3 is TGTGCAGCAAGCCTCTATCGCGGGGGACGCCGGACCTGGGACACCCGACAGATGTTTTTC. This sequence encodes CAASLYRGGRRTWDTRQMFF. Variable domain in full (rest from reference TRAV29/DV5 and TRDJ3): DQQVKQNSPSLSVQEGRISILNCDYTNSMFDYFLWYKKYPAEGPTFLISISSIKDKNEDGRFTVFLNKSAKHLSLHIVPSQPGDSAVYFCAASLYRGGRRTWDTRQMFFGTGIKLFVEP.

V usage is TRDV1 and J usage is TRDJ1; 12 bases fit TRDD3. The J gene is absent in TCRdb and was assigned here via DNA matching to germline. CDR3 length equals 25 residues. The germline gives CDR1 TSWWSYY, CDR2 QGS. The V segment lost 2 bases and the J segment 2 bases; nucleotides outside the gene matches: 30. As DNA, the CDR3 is TGTGCTCTTGGGGAATTCTCCGCCCTACCAAACTACCTCGTACTGGGGGATACAAAAACCGATAAACTCATCTTT. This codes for CALGEFSALPNYLVLGDTKTDKLIF.

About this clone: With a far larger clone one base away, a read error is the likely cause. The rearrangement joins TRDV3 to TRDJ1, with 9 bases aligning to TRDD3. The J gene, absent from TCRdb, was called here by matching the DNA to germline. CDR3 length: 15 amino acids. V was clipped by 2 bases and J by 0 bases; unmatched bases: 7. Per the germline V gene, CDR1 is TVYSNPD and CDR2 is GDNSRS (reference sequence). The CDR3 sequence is CAFCSGGSYTDKLIF. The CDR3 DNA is TGTGCCTTTTGCTCTGGGGGATCATACACCGATAAACTCATCTTT.

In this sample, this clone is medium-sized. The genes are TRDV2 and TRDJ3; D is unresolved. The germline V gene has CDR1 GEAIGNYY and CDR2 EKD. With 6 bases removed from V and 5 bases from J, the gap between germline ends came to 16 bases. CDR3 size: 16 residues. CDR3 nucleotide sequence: TGTGCCTGTAACCCCCCCGGACGTGGGGACACCCGACAGATGTTTTTC. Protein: CACNPPGRGDTRQMFF.

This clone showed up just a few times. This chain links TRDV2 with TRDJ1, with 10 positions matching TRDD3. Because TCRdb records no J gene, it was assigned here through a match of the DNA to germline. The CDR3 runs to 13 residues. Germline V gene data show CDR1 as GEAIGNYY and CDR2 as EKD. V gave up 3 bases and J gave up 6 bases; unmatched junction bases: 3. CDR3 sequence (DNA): TGTGCCTGTGACCGTACTGGGGGATATAAACTCATCTTT. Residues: CACDRTGGYKLIF.

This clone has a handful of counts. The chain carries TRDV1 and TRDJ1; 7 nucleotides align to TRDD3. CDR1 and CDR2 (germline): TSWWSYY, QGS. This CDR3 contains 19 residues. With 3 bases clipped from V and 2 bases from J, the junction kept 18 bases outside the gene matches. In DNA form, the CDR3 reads TGTGCTCTTGGGGAGCCCCCTCTTGCGCTGGGGGCTCTAACCGATAAACTCATCTTT. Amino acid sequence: CALGEPPLALGALTDKLIF.

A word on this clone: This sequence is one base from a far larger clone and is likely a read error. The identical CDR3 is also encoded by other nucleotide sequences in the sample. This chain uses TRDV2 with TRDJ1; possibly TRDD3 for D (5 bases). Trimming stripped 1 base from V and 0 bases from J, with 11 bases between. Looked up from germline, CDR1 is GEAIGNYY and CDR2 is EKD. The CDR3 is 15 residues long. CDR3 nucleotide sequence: TGTGCCTGTGACACGCTTGGGGACTACACCGATAAACTCATCTTT. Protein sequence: CACDTLGDYTDKLIF.

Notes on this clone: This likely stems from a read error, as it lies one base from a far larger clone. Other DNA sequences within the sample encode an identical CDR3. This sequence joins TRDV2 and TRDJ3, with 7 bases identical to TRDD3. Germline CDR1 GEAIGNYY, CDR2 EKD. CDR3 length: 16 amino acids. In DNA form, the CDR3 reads TGTGCCTGTGACTGGGGGAGCTCCTGGGACACCCGGCAGATGTTTTTC. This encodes CACDWGSSWDTRQMFF.

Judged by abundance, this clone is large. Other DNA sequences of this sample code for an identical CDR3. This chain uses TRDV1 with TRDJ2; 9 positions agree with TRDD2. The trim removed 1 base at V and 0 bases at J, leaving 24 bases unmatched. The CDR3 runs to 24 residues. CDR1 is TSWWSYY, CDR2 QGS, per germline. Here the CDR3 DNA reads TGTGCTCTTGGGGAACGAGTTAGGCCTTCCTACGGACTGGAGTTCCCCACTTTGACAGCACAACTCTTCTTT. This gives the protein CALGERVRPSYGLEFPTLTAQLFF.

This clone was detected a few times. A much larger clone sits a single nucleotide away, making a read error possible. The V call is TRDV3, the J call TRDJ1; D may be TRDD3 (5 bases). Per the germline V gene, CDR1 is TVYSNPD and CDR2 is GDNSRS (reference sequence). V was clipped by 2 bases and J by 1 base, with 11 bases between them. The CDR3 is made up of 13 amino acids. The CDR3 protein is CAFGILCTDKLIF. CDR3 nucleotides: TGTGCCTTTGGGATTCTGTGCACCGATAAACTCATCTTT.

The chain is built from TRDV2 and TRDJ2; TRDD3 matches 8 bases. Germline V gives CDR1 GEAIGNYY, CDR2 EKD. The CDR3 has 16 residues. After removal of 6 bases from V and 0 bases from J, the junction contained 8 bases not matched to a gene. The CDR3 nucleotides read TGTGCCTGTAGAGGTACTGGGGGGCCTTTGACAGCACAACTCTTCTTT. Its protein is CACRGTGGPLTAQLFF.